These 7 T cell receptor beta chains share one sample of origin, sequenced in a study of response to subunit inactivated influenza vaccine. TCRdb processed the RT-PCR reads anew with MiXCR; each CDR3 protein has one entry. This repertoire shows hundreds of thousands of distinct CDR3 sequences, 18% found once; its top ten account for approximately 10%. The specimen was PBMCs from blood, collected 5 days after vaccination. The origin of the receptors is a man in his fifties or sixties who received an inactivated influenza vaccine.

This clonotype has only a few counts. The rearrangement joins TRBV20-1 to TRBJ1-5, with a weak D call TRBD1 (5 bases). Trimming left V 0 bases short and J 0 bases short, with 12 bases between. Germline CDR1 reads DFQATT; CDR2 reads SNEGSKA (reference sequence). This CDR3 is built from 16 residues. CDR3 bases: TGCAGTGCTAGAGATCCCCGGGACCTTAGCAATCAGCCCCAGCATTTT. Translated, it gives CSARDPRDLSNQPQHF.

The rearrangement links TRBV5-6 to TRBJ1-1; D possibly corresponds to TRBD1 (6 bases). This CDR3 has 16 residues. Trimming removed 2 bases from V and 1 base from J, with 15 bases in between. Germline assignment: CDR1 SGHDT and CDR2 YYEEEE. CDR3 region: CASSFLDRLPNTEAFF. The DNA of the CDR3 is TGTGCCAGCAGCTTCCTAGACAGGCTGCCGAACACTGAAGCTTTCTTT.

This clonotype has at least ten counts. The chain links TRBV20-1 to TRBJ2-4; D unclear. V was shortened by 5 bases and J by 1 base, with 9 bases between the two germline ends. Germline CDR1 is DFQATT and CDR2 is SNEGSKA (reference sequence). The CDR3 is made up of 13 amino acids. CDR3 amino acids: CSARMLAKNIQYF. CDR3 nucleotides: TGCAGTGCTCGGATGCTGGCCAAAAACATTCAGTACTTC.

This clonotype was seen a handful of times. This chain joins TRBV12-3 or TRBV12-4 and TRBJ2-5, with 8 bases identical to TRBD2. The CDR3 loop spans 15 amino acids. The trim removed 7 bases at V and 2 bases at J, leaving 9 bases unmatched. The CDR3 spells CASTPGLVLQETQYF. The CDR3 DNA reads TGTGCCAGCACCCCGGGACTAGTGCTACAAGAGACCCAGTACTTC.

This rearrangement joins TRBV5-1 to TRBJ2-5; 9 nucleotides line up with TRBD2. The junction had 7 bases not matched to a gene; V was cut back by 5 bases and J by 5 bases. Germline CDR1 is SGHRS and CDR2 is YFSETQ. This CDR3 contains 14 residues. The CDR3 region has the DNA TGCGCCAGCAGGGATCTAGCGGGAATGGAGACCCAGTACTTC. Translation: CASRDLAGMETQYF.

The chain recombines TRBV6-1 with TRBJ1-5, with 9 bases lining up with TRBD1. The ends lost 6 bases at V and 7 bases at J; junction bases unmatched: 7. The CDR3 sequence is 14 residues long. In germline, CDR1 is MNHNS, CDR2 SASEGT. For the CDR3, the DNA is TGTGCCAGCAGCCCCGGGACAGGGTGGCAGCCCCAGCATTTT. It codes for CASSPGTGWQPQHF.

The rearrangement links TRBV7-3 to TRBJ2-7, with no clear D. Germline loops: CDR1 SGHTA, CDR2 FQGTGA. V lost 5 bases to trimming and J lost 2 bases, with 16 bases between them. CDR3 size: 15 residues. DNA of the CDR3: TGTGCCAGCAGCCCGGTGCCGGCAGGCACCTACGAGCAGTACTTC. As protein: CASSPVPAGTYEQYF.